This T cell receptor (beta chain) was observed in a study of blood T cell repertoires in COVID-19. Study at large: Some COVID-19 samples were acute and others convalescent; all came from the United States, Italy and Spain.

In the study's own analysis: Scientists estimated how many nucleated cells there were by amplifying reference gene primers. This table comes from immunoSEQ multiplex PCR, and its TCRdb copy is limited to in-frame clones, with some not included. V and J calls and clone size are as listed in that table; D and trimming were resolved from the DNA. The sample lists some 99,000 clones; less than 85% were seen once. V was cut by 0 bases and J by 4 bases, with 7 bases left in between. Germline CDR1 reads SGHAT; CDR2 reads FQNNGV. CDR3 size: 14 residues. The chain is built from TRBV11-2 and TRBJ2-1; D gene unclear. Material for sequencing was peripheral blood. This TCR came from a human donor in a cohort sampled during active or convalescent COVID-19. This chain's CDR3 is CASSLDAWYNEQFF. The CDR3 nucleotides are TGTGCCAGCAGCTTAGATGCGTGGTACAATGAGCAGTTCTTC.